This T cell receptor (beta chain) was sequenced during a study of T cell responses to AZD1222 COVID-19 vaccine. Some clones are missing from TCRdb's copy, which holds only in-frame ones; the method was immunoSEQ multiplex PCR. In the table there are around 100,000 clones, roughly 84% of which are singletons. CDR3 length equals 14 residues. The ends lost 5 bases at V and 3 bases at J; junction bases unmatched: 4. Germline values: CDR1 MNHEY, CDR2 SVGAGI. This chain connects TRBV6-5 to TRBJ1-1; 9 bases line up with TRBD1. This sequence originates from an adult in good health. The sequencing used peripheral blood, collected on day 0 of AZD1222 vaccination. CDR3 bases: TGTGCCAGCAGTCTCCGGGACAGGGACACTGAAGCTTTCTTT. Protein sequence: CASSLRDRDTEAFF.